This paragraph covers one TCR beta chain sequence. Its antigen remains unknown. This CDR3 is built from 16 residues. Germline CDR1 and CDR2: SGHAT and FQNNGV. The V gene lost 4 bases and the J gene lost 2 bases, with 18 bases spanning the gap. The RNA, roughly 0.5 to 1 ug, was put through reverse transcription using random hexamers. TCR beta CDR3 was amplified by immunoSEQ covering 54 Vbeta and 13 Jbeta. TCRdb passed the immunoSEQ multiplex PCR reads through MiXCR, listing each CDR3 protein once. The top ten hold 0.15% to 0.2% of the sample, which has around 190,000 distinct CDR3 sequences, roughly 96% seen once. Sequencing of TCR beta covered CD8+ and CD4+ T cells obtained from blood. These data are taken from a study of CD8 T cells in Susac syndrome. Study results and caveats: The study's TCR sequencing and HLA analysis drew on a certain number of individuals. That number was acknowledged as relatively small.

The sequenced sample was CD8+ T cells from PBMCs. The V and J genes are TRBV11-2 and TRBJ2-7; the D gene is possibly TRBD1 (6 bases). The sequence was obtained from a human donor with multiple sclerosis. CDR3 coding DNA: TGTGCCAGCAGCTCCCTTCGCAGGGGCGAACCCTACGAGCAGTACTTC. It specifies CASSSLRRGEPYEQYF.